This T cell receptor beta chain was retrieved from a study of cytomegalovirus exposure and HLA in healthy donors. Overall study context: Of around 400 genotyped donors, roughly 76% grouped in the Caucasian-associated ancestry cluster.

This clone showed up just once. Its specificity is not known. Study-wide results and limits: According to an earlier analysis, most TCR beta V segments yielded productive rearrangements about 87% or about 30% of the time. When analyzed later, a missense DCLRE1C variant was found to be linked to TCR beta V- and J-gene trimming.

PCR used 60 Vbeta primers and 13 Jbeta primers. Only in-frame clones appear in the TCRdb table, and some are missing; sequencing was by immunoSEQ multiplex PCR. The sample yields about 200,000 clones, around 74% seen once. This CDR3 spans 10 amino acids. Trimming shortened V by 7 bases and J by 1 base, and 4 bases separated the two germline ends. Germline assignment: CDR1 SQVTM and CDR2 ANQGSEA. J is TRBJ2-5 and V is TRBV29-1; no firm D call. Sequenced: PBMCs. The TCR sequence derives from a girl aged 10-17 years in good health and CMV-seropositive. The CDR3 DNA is TGCAGCGCGCGCCAAGAGACCCAGTACTTC. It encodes CSARQETQYF.